Below are 25 T cell receptor beta chains sequenced from a single sample in a study of CD8+ T cells in alopecia areata. The treatment: oral pan-JAK inhibitor, 5-10 mg twice daily. RNA was isolated and reverse transcribed to cDNA, the sequencing template. Sequencing was performed with immunoSEQ multiplex PCR; in TCRdb, only in-frame clones are kept and a portion is missing. In the table there are about 200,000 clones, 35% to 40% of which are singletons. Sequencing was performed on CD4+ T cells sorted from blood, taken between weeks 30 and 35, from a patient treated with tofacitinib. The receptors were sampled from a human donor with alopecia areata.

Note on this clone: This may come from a read error, since a much larger clone is one base off. The chain couples TRBV7-9 to TRBJ2-1; D remains ambiguous. Germline V lookup: CDR1 SEHNR, CDR2 FQNEAQ (reference sequence). V shed 5 bases and J shed 5 bases, with 4 bases lying between them. The CDR3 contains 11 residues. The CDR3 sequence is CASSQHNEQFF. The CDR3 bases are TGTGCCAGCAGCCAACACAATGAGCAGTTCTTC.

This clone appeared a few times. The rearrangement links TRBV29-1 to TRBJ2-3, with TRBD2 matching over 8 bases. Germline trimming cut 4 bases from V and 1 base from J; bases unmatched to any gene: 4. Germline V lookup: CDR1 SQVTM, CDR2 ANQGSEA. This CDR3 is 14 amino acids long. As DNA, the CDR3 is TGCAGCGTTGGGATAGCGGGACGCACAGATACGCAGTATTTT. It specifies CSVGIAGRTDTQYF.

CDR3 coding DNA: TGTGCCAGCAGCTCGGCCCCGGACAGGGGAAACATTCAGTACTTC. Encoded protein: CASSSAPDRGNIQYF. This chain uses TRBV5-4 with TRBJ2-4; 9 positions match TRBD1. CDR3 size: 15 residues. V lost 3 bases, J lost 6 bases, and 7 bases stayed unmatched. Looked up from germline, CDR1 is SGHNT and CDR2 is YYREEE (reference sequence). The variable domain in full, completed from reference TRBV5-4 and TRBJ2-4, reads ETGVTQSPTHLIKTRGQQVTLRCSSQSGHNTVSWYQQALGQGPQFIFQYYREEENGRGNFPPRFSGLQFPNYSSELNVNALELDDSALYLCASSSAPDRGNIQYFGAGTRLSVL.

The genes are TRBV13 and TRBJ2-1; 9 bases are a match to TRBD2. V was clipped by 3 bases and J by 3 bases; unmatched bases: 12. The CDR3 consists of 18 residues. The germline CDR1 and CDR2 sequences are PRHDT and FYEKMQ (reference sequence). The CDR3 DNA follows: TGTGCCAGCAGCTTCCGGGAGGAGGCGGGGGGGAACTACAATGAGCAGTTCTTC. It specifies CASSFREEAGGNYNEQFF.

In this sample, this clone turned up a few times. The J gene is TRBJ2-1, the V gene TRBV9; 11 bases match TRBD2. Germline V gives CDR1 SGDLS, CDR2 YYNGEE. The ends lost 5 bases at V and 9 bases at J; junction bases unmatched: 7. The CDR3 length is 14 residues. CDR3 in DNA: TGTGCCAGCAGGATACTAGCGGGAGTTTGTGAGCAGTTCTTC. The encoded protein is CASRILAGVCEQFF.

The chain combines TRBV15 with TRBJ2-3; D is unclear. Germline lookup yields CDR1 LNHNV and CDR2 YYDKDF (reference sequence). V lost 1 base, J lost 0 bases, and 8 bases lay in between. The CDR3 length is 15 residues. The DNA of the CDR3 is TGTGCCACCAGCAGAGTTGGGTCTAGCACAGATACGCAGTATTTT. This sequence encodes CATSRVGSSTDTQYF.

This clone was found a few times. The chain couples TRBV30 to TRBJ2-2; 7 positions agree with TRBD1. With 5 bases clipped from V and 1 base from J, the junction kept 4 bases outside the gene matches. CDR3 length equals 14 residues. CDR1 and CDR2 (germline): GTSNPN, SVGIG (reference sequence). CDR3 region: CAWAGTVNTGELFF. In DNA form, the CDR3 reads TGTGCCTGGGCCGGGACAGTGAACACCGGGGAGCTGTTTTTT.

This clone was seen a few times. The chain joins TRBV6-1 to TRBJ2-6, with D unresolved. From germline, CDR1 is MNHNS and CDR2 SASEGT. V shed 4 bases and J shed 0 bases, with 7 bases lying between them. The CDR3 runs to 15 residues. This CDR3 is CASSGTYSGANVLTF. The CDR3 DNA sequence: TGTGCCAGCAGTGGAACTTACTCTGGGGCCAACGTCCTGACTTTC.

The chain joins TRBV14 to TRBJ1-1, with D possibly matching TRBD1 (6 bases). Per the germline V gene, CDR1 is SGHDN and CDR2 is FVKESK. Trimming pared 3 bases from V and 4 bases from J, leaving 9 bases between. The CDR3 totals 13 residues. CDR3 region: CASSQDSRTEAFF. The CDR3 DNA follows: TGTGCCAGCAGCCAGGACAGCCGCACTGAAGCTTTCTTT.

The rearrangement links TRBV4-2 to TRBJ1-6, with D possibly TRBD1 on 6 matching bases. Germline V gene sequence: CDR1 LGHNA, CDR2 YNFKEQ. The CDR3 extends over 14 amino acids. Trimming left V 0 bases short and J 11 bases short, with 11 bases between. DNA of the CDR3: TGTGCCAGCAGCCAAGATGAGGGGGTGGCACCCCTCCACTTT. It translates to CASSQDEGVAPLHF.

The V gene is TRBV30, the J gene TRBJ2-3; D ambiguous. CDR3 length: 10 residues. V gave up 5 bases and J gave up 11 bases, with 11 bases separating them. Germline V gene lookup returns CDR1 GTSNPN and CDR2 SVGIG (reference sequence). The CDR3, as DNA: TGTGCCTGGGGGGTTGAAGGGCAGTATTTT. It translates to CAWGVEGQYF. Full variable domain (rest looked up from reference TRBV30 and TRBJ2-3): SQTIHQWPATLVQPVGSPLSLECTVEGTSNPNLYWYRQAAGRGLQLLFYSVGIGQISSEVPQNLSASRPQDRQFILSSKKLLLSDSGFYLCAWGVEGQYFGPGTRLTVL.

This rearrangement joins TRBV6-5 to TRBJ2-1, with D possibly being TRBD2 (5 bases). V shed 7 bases and J shed 5 bases, with 9 bases lying between them. The CDR3 is 12 amino acids. Germline CDR1 and CDR2: MNHEY and SVGAGI. Written as DNA, the CDR3 is TGTGCCAGCAACCACGGGGACAATGAGCAGTTCTTC. Translated: CASNHGDNEQFF.

The gene calls are TRBV29-1 and TRBJ1-2, with 9 bases fitting TRBD1. The junction had 4 bases not matched to a gene; V was cut back by 3 bases and J by 2 bases. Germline lookup yields CDR1 SQVTM and CDR2 ANQGSEA. The CDR3 totals 14 residues. CDR3 DNA: TGCAGCGTTGAGGGACAGGGACAGAACTATGGCTACACCTTC. Protein: CSVEGQGQNYGYTF.

The gene calls are TRBV7-9 and TRBJ2-7; TRBD1 is a possible D gene (5 bases). This CDR3 comprises 12 residues. The ends were cut back, 3 bases at V and 4 bases at J, with 7 bases in the middle. Germline loops: CDR1 SEHNR, CDR2 FQNEAQ (reference sequence). DNA for the CDR3: TGTGCCAGCAGCTTCCAGGGTTACGAGCAGTACTTC. Protein sequence: CASSFQGYEQYF.

The CDR3 region is CAWSSGLSTDTQYF. The CDR3, as DNA: TGTGCCTGGAGCTCGGGACTTTCCACAGATACGCAGTATTTT. The rearrangement joins TRBV30 to TRBJ2-3; weak D call: TRBD2 (6 bases). The CDR3 sequence is 14 residues long. Trimming pared 3 bases from V and 2 bases from J, leaving 12 bases between. Germline loops: CDR1 GTSNPN, CDR2 SVGIG (reference sequence).

This clone has only a few counts. The gene calls are TRBV27 and TRBJ2-6; D might be TRBD1 or TRBD2, each matching 7 bases. Germline V gene sequence: CDR1 MNHEY, CDR2 SMNVEV (reference sequence). The CDR3 is made up of 19 amino acids. With 8 bases removed from V and 1 base from J, the gap between germline ends came to 24 bases. CDR3 amino acids: CASRPLQGRGGSGANVLTF. As DNA, the CDR3 is TGTGCCAGCCGTCCTTTACAGGGGAGGGGTGGTTCTGGGGCCAACGTCCTGACTTTC.

This chain joins TRBV7-8 and TRBJ2-6; D is uncertain. CDR3 length: 15 amino acids. V was cut by 3 bases and J by 0 bases, with 6 bases left in between. Germline CDR1 reads SGHVS; CDR2 reads FQNEAQ. The CDR3 nucleotides are TGTGCCAGCAGCTTTTCTAGCTCTGGGGCCAACGTCCTGACTTTC. This encodes CASSFSSSGANVLTF.

This clone was found a few times. V and J are TRBV29-1 and TRBJ1-2; the match to TRBD1 covers 7 bases. The V segment lost 4 bases and the J segment 8 bases; nucleotides outside the gene matches: 10. The CDR3 has 13 amino acids. Germline loops: CDR1 SQVTM, CDR2 ANQGSEA. The chain's CDR3 is CSVGTGKGGGYTF. In DNA form, the CDR3 reads TGCAGCGTTGGGACAGGTAAAGGTGGAGGCTACACCTTC.

Only a few counts were recorded for this clone. The CDR3 protein is CASSRDRGRYEQYF. CDR3 sequence (DNA): TGTGCCAGCAGCCGGGACAGGGGGCGCTACGAGCAGTACTTC. The J gene is TRBJ2-7, the V gene TRBV11-2, with 12 bases aligning to TRBD1. In germline, CDR1 is SGHAT, CDR2 FQNNGV. The CDR3 loop spans 14 amino acids. J gave up 3 bases and V 5 bases, and 2 bases lay outside the gene matches.

The V call is TRBV14, the J call TRBJ2-7, with D perhaps matching TRBD1 or TRBD2 (5 bases each). This CDR3 is 14 amino acids long. The germline V gene encodes CDR1 SGHDN and CDR2 FVKESK. V dropped 3 bases and J dropped 9 bases, with 18 bases sitting between them. Written as DNA, the CDR3 is TGTGCCAGCAGCCAGAGGGACCGAGTCATCGGGCAGTACTTC. It encodes CASSQRDRVIGQYF.

This clone was detected only a few times. The genes are TRBV14 and TRBJ2-1, with no clear D. This CDR3 comprises 16 residues. The ends were cut back, 3 bases at V and 4 bases at J, with 16 bases in the middle. Germline lookup yields CDR1 SGHDN and CDR2 FVKESK. CDR3 nucleotide sequence: TGTGCCAGCAGCCACCAGGAAGGCTTCGTGTACAATGAGCAGTTCTTC. Protein: CASSHQEGFVYNEQFF.

The V gene is TRBV6-1, the J gene TRBJ1-5; maybe TRBD1 (6 bases). Trimming cost V 4 bases and J 5 bases, with 12 bases left between them. Per the germline V gene, CDR1 is MNHNS and CDR2 is SASEGT. The CDR3 is 14 amino acids. This CDR3 is CASSAQGKHQPQHF. In DNA form, the CDR3 reads TGTGCCAGCAGTGCTCAGGGGAAGCATCAGCCCCAGCATTTT.

The chain recombines TRBV29-1 with TRBJ1-4; D not resolved. This CDR3 is built from 11 residues. In germline, CDR1 is SQVTM, CDR2 ANQGSEA. V lost 1 base to trimming and J lost 8 bases, with 5 bases between them. CDR3 sequence: CSVEGREKLFF. The CDR3 nucleotides read TGCAGCGTTGAAGGGCGGGAAAAACTGTTTTTT. Full variable domain (missing parts from reference TRBV29-1 and TRBJ1-4): SAVISQKPSRDICQRGTSLTIQCQVDSQVTMMFWYRQQPGQSLTLIATANQGSEATYESGFVIDKFPISRPNLTFSTLTVSNMSPEDSSIYLCSVEGREKLFFGSGTQLSVL.

V gene TRBV6-5 combines with J gene TRBJ2-3, with D tentatively TRBD2 (5 bases). This CDR3 has 10 amino acids. V lost 5 bases and J lost 14, with 11 bases in between. CDR1 and CDR2 from the germline V gene are MNHEY and SVGAGI. The CDR3 DNA sequence: TGTGCCAGCAGTCTCCCCGCGGGGTATTTT. Its translation is CASSLPAGYF.

This clone was seen only a few times. The rearrangement uses TRBV12-5 and TRBJ2-1; D is unresolved. The CDR3 covers 14 residues. Germline V gene data show CDR1 as LGHNT and CDR2 as FRNRAP. The V and J ends lost 1 base and 9 bases respectively, with 13 bases between them. CDR3 in DNA: TGTGCTAGTGGTTTGGATGCCAGACGATCTGAGCAGTTCTTC. Amino acids: CASGLDARRSEQFF.